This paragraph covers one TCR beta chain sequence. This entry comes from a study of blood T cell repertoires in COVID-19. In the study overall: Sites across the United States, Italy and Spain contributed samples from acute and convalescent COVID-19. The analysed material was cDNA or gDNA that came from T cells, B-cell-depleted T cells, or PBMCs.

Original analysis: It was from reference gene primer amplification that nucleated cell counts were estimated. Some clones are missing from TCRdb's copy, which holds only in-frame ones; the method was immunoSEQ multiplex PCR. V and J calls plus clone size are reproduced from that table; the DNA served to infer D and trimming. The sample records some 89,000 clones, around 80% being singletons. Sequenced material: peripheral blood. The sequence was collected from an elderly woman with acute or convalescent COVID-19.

The CDR3: CAVQAPGLPYEQYF. DNA for the CDR3: TGTGCCGTCCAAGCACCGGGACTACCTTACGAGCAGTACTTC. The chain couples TRBV3-1 (or the pseudogene TRBV3-2) to TRBJ2-7, with TRBD2 identical over 7 bases. Germline CDR1 and CDR2: LGHDT and YNNKEL (reference sequence). The trim removed 11 bases at V and 4 bases at J, leaving 14 bases unmatched. The CDR3 extends over 14 amino acids.